The rows below give T cell receptor beta chains drawn from one sample of a study of CD8 T cells in Susac syndrome. TCRdb passed the immunoSEQ multiplex PCR reads through MiXCR, listing each CDR3 protein once. The sample consists of 250,000 to 300,000 distinct CDR3 sequences, 80% to 90% of them appearing once. Sequencing used CD8+ T cells from PBMCs. Receptors were obtained from a human donor with multiple sclerosis. CDR3s include the opening cysteine and the closing phenylalanine or tryptophan. The D gene is left open where the match is weak. A clone size is listed for some rows: how often the clone was seen (once, few, many), or a class if it is expanded.

j_call | d_call | v_call | clone_size | cdr3_nt | cdr3_aa
TRBJ2-7 | . | TRBV27 | . | TGTGCCAGCAGTTTTTCGCGGGGGCCGACCTCCTACGAGCAGTACTTC | CASSFSRGPTSYEQYF
TRBJ2-3 | . | TRBV28 | . | TGTGCCAGCAGTTCATCCCCTGACTTCTTCGACACAGATACGCAGTATTTT | CASSSSPDFFDTDTQYF
TRBJ2-1 | TRBD2 | TRBV3-1 | . | TGTGCCAGCAGCCCCCATAGCGGGAGAAGAATCAATGAGCAGTTCTTC | CASSPHSGRRINEQFF
TRBJ1-1 | . | TRBV27 | . | TGTGCCAGCAGTTTCGCCCCGAACGCTGAAGCTTTCTTT | CASSFAPNAEAFF
TRBJ2-4 | TRBD2 | TRBV15 | once | TGTGCCACCAGCAGAGGGGAGGGAGCCAAAAACATTCAGTACTTC | CATSRGEGAKNIQYF
TRBJ1-2 | . | TRBV19 | . | TGTGCCAGTAGTATCGTTCGGGAGCCGAGTAACTATGGCTACACCTTC | CASSIVREPSNYGYTF
TRBJ2-2 | . | TRBV7-7 | once | TGTGCTAGCAGCTTATTCTCGGGGCTCTCGAACACCGGGGAGCTGTTTTTT | CASSLFSGLSNTGELFF
TRBJ2-3 | . | TRBV7-9 | . | TGTGCCAGCAGATTAGGACTTGTAAGCACAGATACGCAGTATTTT | CASRLGLVSTDTQYF
TRBJ1-1 | TRBD1 | TRBV29-1 | . | TGCAGCGTTGTCGCGTATCTTCCGGGACAGCTTAACACTGAAGTTTTCTTT | CSVVAYLPGQLNTEVFF
TRBJ1-5 | . | TRBV9 | . | TGTGCCAGCAGCCCTAACACAGGGAATCTTGATCAGCCCCAGCATTTT | CASSPNTGNLDQPQHF
TRBJ2-2 | . | TRBV4-1 | . | TGCGCCAGCATGGGCACACCTAACACCGGGGAGCTGTTTTTT | CASMGTPNTGELFF
TRBJ2-7 | . | TRBV7-7 | . | TGTGCTAGCAGCTTAGAGCTCGGCTACGAGCAGTACTTC | CASSLELGYEQYF
TRBJ2-1 | . | TRBV6-4 | once | TGTGCCAGCAGTGACTCACGGCGGGATCGTGAGCAGTTCTTC | CASSDSRRDREQFF
TRBJ2-1 | . | TRBV19 | . | TGTGCCAGTAGTATAACCGCAGCTACCACCTACAATGAGCAGTTCTTC | CASSITAATTYNEQFF
TRBJ2-3 | TRBD2 | TRBV30 | . | TGTGCCTGGAGTGTACCAGCGGGAGGCACAGATACGCAGTATTTT | CAWSVPAGGTDTQYF
TRBJ1-4 | . | TRBV5-6 | . | TGTGCCAGCAGCTTGGGAGGGTCCCGAGAAAAACTGTTTTTT | CASSLGGSREKLFF
TRBJ2-7 | TRBD2 | TRBV27 | . | TGTGCCAGCAGTTTGACATTAGCGGGAGGGCCCTACGAGCAGTACTTC | CASSLTLAGGPYEQYF
TRBJ2-1 | TRBD2 | TRBV24-1 | . | TGTGCCACCAGTCCGGGACTAGCATCTCTCAATGAGCAGTTCTTC | CATSPGLASLNEQFF
TRBJ1-3 | . | TRBV28 | . | TGTGCCAGCAGTTACGGCGGCTCTGGAAACACCATATATTTT | CASSYGGSGNTIYF
TRBJ2-7 | . | TRBV11-1 | . | TGTGCCAGCAGTTCGAGGGGTTCCTACGAGCAGTACTTC | CASSSRGSYEQYF
TRBJ2-1 | TRBD2 | TRBV3-1 | . | TGTGCCAGCAGCCAAGGAACGCTAGCGGGAGGGGATGAGCAGTTCTTC | CASSQGTLAGGDEQFF
TRBJ2-1 | TRBD1 | TRBV5-5 | once | TGTGCCAGCAGCTTTGCCGGGACAGGGAAGATAGATGAGCAGTTCTTC | CASSFAGTGKIDEQFF
TRBJ1-4 | TRBD1 | TRBV7-9 | . | TGTGCCAGCAGCTTAGTTAGGGGGCGAAAGGAAAAACTGTTTTTT | CASSLVRGRKEKLFF
TRBJ2-6 | TRBD1 | TRBV7-9 | . | TGTGCCAGCTTTAAGACAGGGGGTTTCTCTGGGGCCAACATCCTGACTTTC | CASFKTGGFSGANILTF
TRBJ1-1 | . | TRBV20-1 | . | TGCAGTGCGCCTCGGGGGGGGGACACTGAAGCTTTCTTT | CSAPRGGDTEAFF
TRBJ2-7 | . | TRBV12-3/TRBV12-4 | once | TGTGCCAGCATGATGACGTCCCGAAGCTCCTACGAGCAGTACTTC | CASMMTSRSSYEQYF
TRBJ2-1 | . | TRBV12-3/TRBV12-4 | . | TGTGCCAGCAGTCGTCGAGGATCCTACAATGAGCAGTTCTTC | CASSRRGSYNEQFF
TRBJ2-1 | . | TRBV28 | . | TGTGCCAGCAGTTTTAGCCTTGGACTTGGGGCACAGCAGTTCTTC | CASSFSLGLGAQQFF
TRBJ2-1 | TRBD2 | TRBV3-1 | . | TGTGCCAGCAGCCAAGAGGTCCCACGACTAGCGGGAGACAATGAGCAGTTCTTC | CASSQEVPRLAGDNEQFF
TRBJ2-1 | . | TRBV9 | . | TGTGCCAGCAGCAGTGAGCGAGGGCAGTTCTTC | CASSSERGQFF
TRBJ2-1 | TRBD1 | TRBV7-9 | . | TGTGCCAGCAGCGTTTCGACAGGGGATGAGCAGTTCTTC | CASSVSTGDEQFF
TRBJ1-1 | . | TRBV6-1 | . | TGTGCCAGCAGGTTTGGGAACACTGAAGCTTTCTTT | CASRFGNTEAFF
TRBJ2-1 | TRBD2 | TRBV20-1 | . | TGCAGTGTATGGCTAGCGGGAATCCATGAGCAGTTCTTC | CSVWLAGIHEQFF
TRBJ2-1 | TRBD1 | TRBV7-3 | . | TGTGCCAGCAGCTCGCACCCGGGACAGGGGGACAATGAGCAGTTCTTC | CASSSHPGQGDNEQFF
TRBJ2-1 | . | TRBV27 | . | TGTGCCAGCAGCCTAACCAGGCACAATGAGCAGTTCTTC | CASSLTRHNEQFF
TRBJ2-1 | TRBD2 | TRBV2 | . | TGTGCCAGCAGTGAAGTGGGGGGAGGGCGTAGGGATGAGCAGTTCTTC | CASSEVGGGRRDEQFF
TRBJ2-7 | . | TRBV7-9 | . | TGTGCCAGCAGCTCCGCAGGGTTGGGCTCCTACGAGCAGTACTTC | CASSSAGLGSYEQYF
TRBJ2-3 | . | TRBV18 | once | TGTGCCAGCTCACCAGATCACGGGAGTCCCCTCCCAGATACGCAGTATTTT | CASSPDHGSPLPDTQYF
TRBJ2-7 | . | TRBV3-1 | . | TGTGCCAGCAGCGTAGGCAGAGATTCCTACGAGCAGTACTTC | CASSVGRDSYEQYF
TRBJ1-1 | . | TRBV9 | . | TGTGCCAGCAGTTCGGGGACAAGGGATACTGAAGCTTTCTTT | CASSSGTRDTEAFF
TRBJ2-2 | . | TRBV15 | . | TGTGCCACCAGCAGTTCTGCAACCGGGGAGCTGTTTTTT | CATSSSATGELFF
TRBJ2-5 | . | TRBV29-1 | few | TGCAGCGTTGAAACACGGGTCTTTGAGACCCAGTACTTC | CSVETRVFETQYF
TRBJ2-5 | . | TRBV7-9 | few | TGTGCCAGCAGCCACAGCGTAGAGACCCAGTACTTC | CASSHSVETQYF
TRBJ1-1 | . | TRBV7-3 | . | TGTGCCAGCAGCTTGGAGCGGGGCAAGAACACTGAAGCTTTCTTT | CASSLERGKNTEAFF
TRBJ2-3 | . | TRBV7-2 | . | TGTGCCAGCAGCTTAGGGACGACAGATACGCAGTATTTT | CASSLGTTDTQYF
TRBJ2-7 | TRBD2 | TRBV7-9 | . | TGTGCCAGCAGCTCCCCTAGCGGGAGGGCTCGGTACGAGCAGTACTTC | CASSSPSGRARYEQYF
TRBJ2-3 | . | TRBV27 | once | TGTGCCAGCACCGGGACTTCAGATACGCAGTATTTT | CASTGTSDTQYF
TRBJ2-3 | . | TRBV7-2 | . | TGTGCCAGCAGCCCTCGGAGGACAGATACGCAGTATTTT | CASSPRRTDTQYF
TRBJ1-1 | . | TRBV7-9 | . | TGTGCCAGCAGCTTAATAAAAGGGGCTGGGAACACTGAAGCTTTCTTT | CASSLIKGAGNTEAFF
TRBJ2-5 | . | TRBV12-3/TRBV12-4 | . | TGTGCCAGCAGTTTGTTTGAGAGTCCCCAAGAGACCCAGTACTTC | CASSLFESPQETQYF
TRBJ2-7 | . | TRBV21-1 | . | TGTGCCAGCAGCAAAGCCTTGGACAGGAGTAATCCAAGGTCTACCTACGAGCAGTACTTC | CASSKALDRSNPRSTYEQYF
TRBJ2-7 | TRBD2 | TRBV19 | . | TGTGCCAGTTCCTCAGGTAGCGGGATCGCCTACGAGCAGTACTTC | CASSSGSGIAYEQYF
TRBJ1-1 | . | TRBV5-1 | . | TGCGCCAGCAGCTTGGGACAGAGCATGAACACTGAAGCTTTCTTT | CASSLGQSMNTEAFF
TRBJ1-6 | TRBD1 | TRBV29-1 | . | TGCAGCGTGACCACCCCGGGACAGGGAGATTCACCCCTCCACTTT | CSVTTPGQGDSPLHF
TRBJ2-3 | . | TRBV28 | . | TGTGCCACTGGGATAAGCACAGATACGCAGTATTTT | CATGISTDTQYF
TRBJ2-7 | TRBD2 | TRBV6-5 | . | TGTGCCAGCAGTTACTGGACTAGCGGGAGGACTTACGAGCAGTACTTC | CASSYWTSGRTYEQYF
TRBJ2-7 | TRBD2 | TRBV27 | . | TGTGCCAGCAGCGCACGACTAGCGGGAGCATCCTACGAGCAGTACTTC | CASSARLAGASYEQYF